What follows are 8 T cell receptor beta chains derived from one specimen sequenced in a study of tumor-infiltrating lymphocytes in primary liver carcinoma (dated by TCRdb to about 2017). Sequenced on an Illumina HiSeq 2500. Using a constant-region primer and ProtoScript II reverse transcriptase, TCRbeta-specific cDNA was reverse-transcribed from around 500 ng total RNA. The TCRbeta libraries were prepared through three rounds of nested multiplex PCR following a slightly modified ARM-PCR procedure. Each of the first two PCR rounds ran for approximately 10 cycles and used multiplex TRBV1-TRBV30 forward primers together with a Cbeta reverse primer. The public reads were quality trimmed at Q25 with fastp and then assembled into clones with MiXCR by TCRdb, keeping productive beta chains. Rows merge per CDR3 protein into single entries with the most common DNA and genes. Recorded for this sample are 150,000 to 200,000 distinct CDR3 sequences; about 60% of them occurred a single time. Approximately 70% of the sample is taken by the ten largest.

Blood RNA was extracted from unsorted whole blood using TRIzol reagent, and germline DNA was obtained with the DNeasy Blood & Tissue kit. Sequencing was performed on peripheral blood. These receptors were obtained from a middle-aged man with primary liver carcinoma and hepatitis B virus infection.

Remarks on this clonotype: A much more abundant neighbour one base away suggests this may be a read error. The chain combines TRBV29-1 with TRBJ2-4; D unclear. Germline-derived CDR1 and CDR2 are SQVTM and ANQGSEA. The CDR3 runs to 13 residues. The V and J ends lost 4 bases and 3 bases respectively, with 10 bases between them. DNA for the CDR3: TGCAGCGTTGTTGCGCAGATCAAAAACATTCAGTACTTC. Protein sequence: CSVVAQIKNIQYF.

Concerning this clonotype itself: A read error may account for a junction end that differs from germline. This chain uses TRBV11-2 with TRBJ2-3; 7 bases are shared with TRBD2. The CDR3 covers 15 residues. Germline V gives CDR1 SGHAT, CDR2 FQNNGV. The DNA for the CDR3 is TGTGTCAGCAGCTTTAGCGGGCCGAGCACAGACACGCAGTATTTT. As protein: CVSSFSGPSTDTQYF. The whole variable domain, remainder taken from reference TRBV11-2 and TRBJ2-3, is EAGVAQSPRYKIIEKRQSVAFWCNPISGHATLYWYQQILGQGPKLLIQFQNNGVVDDSQLPKDRFSAERLKGVDSTLKIQPAKLEDSAVYLCVSSFSGPSTDTQYFGPGTRLTVL.

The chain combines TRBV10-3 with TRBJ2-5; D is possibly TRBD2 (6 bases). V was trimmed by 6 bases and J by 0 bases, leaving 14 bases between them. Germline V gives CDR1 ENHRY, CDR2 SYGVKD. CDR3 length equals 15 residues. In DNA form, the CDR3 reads TGTGCCATCAGGGACCCTAGCGCTAACCAAGAGACCCAGTACTTC. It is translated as CAIRDPSANQETQYF.

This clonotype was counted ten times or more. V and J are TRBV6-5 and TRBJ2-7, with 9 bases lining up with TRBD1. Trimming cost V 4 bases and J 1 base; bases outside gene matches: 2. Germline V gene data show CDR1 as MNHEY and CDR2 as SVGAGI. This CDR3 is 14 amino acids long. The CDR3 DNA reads TGTGCCAGCAGTTTGACAGGGGGGTCCTACGAGCAGTACTTC. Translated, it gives CASSLTGGSYEQYF.

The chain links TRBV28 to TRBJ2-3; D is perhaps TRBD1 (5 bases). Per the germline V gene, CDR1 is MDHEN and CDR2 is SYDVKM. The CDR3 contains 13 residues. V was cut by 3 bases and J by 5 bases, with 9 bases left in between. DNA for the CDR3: TGTGCCAGCAGTTTGAGAAGGGGAGATACGCAGTATTTT. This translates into CASSLRRGDTQYF.

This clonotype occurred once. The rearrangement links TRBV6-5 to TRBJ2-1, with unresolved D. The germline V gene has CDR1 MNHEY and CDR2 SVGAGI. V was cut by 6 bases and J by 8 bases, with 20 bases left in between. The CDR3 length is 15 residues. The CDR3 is CASSQTTSRTDEQFF. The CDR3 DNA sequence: TGTGCCAGCAGCCAAACAACCTCAAGAACGGATGAGCAGTTCTTC.

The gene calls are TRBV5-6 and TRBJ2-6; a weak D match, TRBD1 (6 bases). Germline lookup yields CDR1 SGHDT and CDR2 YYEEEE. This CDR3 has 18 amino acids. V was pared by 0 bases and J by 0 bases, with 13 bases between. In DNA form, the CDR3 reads TGTGCCAGCAGCTTGGTAGGACAGAGGGCCTCTGGGGCCAACGTCCTGACTTTC. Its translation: CASSLVGQRASGANVLTF.

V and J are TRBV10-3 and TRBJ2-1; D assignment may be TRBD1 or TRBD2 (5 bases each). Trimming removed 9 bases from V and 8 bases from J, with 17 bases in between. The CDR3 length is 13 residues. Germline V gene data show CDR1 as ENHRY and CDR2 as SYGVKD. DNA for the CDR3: TGTGCCATGAAGGGTGGGGACGTGGATGAGCAGTTCTTC. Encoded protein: CAMKGGDVDEQFF.